This passage covers 30 T cell receptor beta chains from one sample sequenced in a study of T cell responses to AZD1222 COVID-19 vaccine. Data came from immunoSEQ multiplex PCR; TCRdb stores just in-frame clones and leaves some out. The repertoire holds tens of thousands of clones, roughly 91% seen once, with around 19% in the top ten. Sequenced here: peripheral blood, sampled 28 days after the second AZD1222 dose. The receptors originated from an adult who received the AZD1222 COVID-19 vaccine.

This clone was seen a single time. This sequence joins TRBV7-2 and TRBJ2-6; D may be TRBD2 (5 bases). Trimming took off 6 bases at V and 0 bases at J, with 9 bases between the two ends. The CDR3 runs to 15 residues. Germline CDR1 and CDR2: SGHTA and FQGNSA. DNA of the CDR3: TGTGCCAGCAGGCCGAGGGTCTCTGGGGCCAACGTCCTGACTTTC. As protein: CASRPRVSGANVLTF. Full variable domain (rest looked up from reference TRBV7-2 and TRBJ2-6): GAGVSQSPSNKVTEKGKDVELRCDPISGHTALYWYRQSLGQGLEFLIYFQGNSAPDKSGLPSDRFSAERTGGSVSTLTIQRTQQEDSAVYLCASRPRVSGANVLTFGAGSRLTVL.

The V and J genes are TRBV4-3 and TRBJ2-7; D unresolved. Between the trimmed V and J ends, which lost 0 bases and 3 bases, there was a span of 12 bases. The CDR3 spans 15 residues. Looked up from germline, CDR1 is LGHNA and CDR2 is YSLEER. The CDR3 nucleotides read TGCGCCAGCAGCCAAGATCGACACCAAAACTACGAGCAGTACTTC. Amino acids: CASSQDRHQNYEQYF.

This clone was seen only a few times. J is TRBJ2-2 and V is TRBV6-4; no definite D call. The CDR3 totals 13 residues. Between the trimmed V and J ends, which lost 5 bases and 1 base, there was a span of 5 bases. The germline gives CDR1 MRHNA, CDR2 SNTAGT. CDR3 coding DNA: TGTGCCAGCAGTCCAGGGAACACCGGGGAGCTGTTTTTT. Translating it yields CASSPGNTGELFF.

The genes are TRBV11-1 and TRBJ1-3; perhaps TRBD1 as D (5 bases). The CDR3 has 14 amino acids. CDR1 SGHAT and CDR2 FQDESV come from the germline V gene (reference sequence). V dropped 5 bases and J dropped 7 bases, with 15 bases sitting between them. CDR3 DNA: TGTGCCAGCAGCCACCAGGGTAGGTTGAACACCATATATTTT. This sequence encodes CASSHQGRLNTIYF.

The rearrangement uses TRBV19 and TRBJ2-5; no firm D call. Germline V CDR1 and CDR2: LNHDA, SQIVND (reference sequence). CDR3 size: 12 residues. Deletions cut 5 bases from V and 5 bases from J, with 9 bases between. The CDR3 reads CASSSGWETQYF. The CDR3 coding sequence is TGTGCCAGTAGTTCCGGGTGGGAGACCCAGTACTTC.

The chain is built from TRBV7-2 and TRBJ2-3; D is uncertain. Germline loops: CDR1 SGHTA, CDR2 FQGNSA. V was shortened by 5 bases and J by 6 bases, with 15 bases between the two germline ends. The CDR3 totals 14 residues. CDR3 in DNA: TGTGCCAGCAGCCCGCAAGTCGTGGCGGATACGCAGTATTTT. This sequence encodes CASSPQVVADTQYF.

This chain links TRBV6-5 with TRBJ1-5; tentative D call: TRBD1 (6 bases). The CDR3 contains 13 residues. V lost 5 bases and J 9 bases, leaving 14 bases between the germline ends. In germline, CDR1 is MNHEY, CDR2 SVGAGI. The CDR3: CASSLETGGPQHF. CDR3 DNA sequence: TGTGCCAGCAGTCTAGAGACAGGAGGGCCCCAGCATTTT.

The chain uses TRBV27 and TRBJ1-5; D remains ambiguous. The length of the CDR3 is 13 residues. V was clipped by 0 bases and J by 5 bases, with 5 bases between them. The V gene's germline CDR1 is MNHEY and CDR2 SMNVEV (reference sequence). The CDR3 DNA follows: TGTGCCAGCAGTTTATCAGCAGATCAGCCCCAGCATTTT. Amino acids: CASSLSADQPQHF.

V is TRBV4-1 and J is TRBJ2-7; no reliable D call. The CDR3 totals 12 residues. The ends were cut back, 0 bases at V and 6 bases at J, with 6 bases in the middle. Germline values: CDR1 MGHRA, CDR2 YSYEKL. CDR3 region: CASSQDPSEQYF. DNA for the CDR3: TGCGCCAGCAGCCAAGACCCCTCCGAGCAGTACTTC.

This clone showed up just once. The V gene is TRBV6-2 or TRBV6-3, the J gene TRBJ1-6; D gene ambiguous. Germline V CDR1 and CDR2: MNHEY, SVGEGT. Deletions cut 2 bases from V and 14 bases from J, with 13 bases between. This CDR3 is 13 amino acids long. CDR3 amino acids: CASSYGLPITLHF. CDR3 in DNA: TGTGCCAGCAGTTACGGGCTTCCTATCACCCTCCACTTT.

The chain uses TRBV13 and TRBJ1-5; weak D call: TRBD1 (5 bases). Germline lookup yields CDR1 PRHDT and CDR2 FYEKMQ (reference sequence). Trimming left V 5 bases short and J 7 bases short, with 12 bases between. This CDR3 has 13 residues. The CDR3 reads CASSEGHPQPQHF. The CDR3 coding sequence is TGTGCCAGCAGCGAAGGACACCCCCAGCCCCAGCATTTT.

This clone rates as medium-sized. The chain recombines TRBV3-1 (or the pseudogene TRBV3-2) with TRBJ1-5; tentatively, D is TRBD1 (6 bases). Per the germline V gene, CDR1 is LGHDT and CDR2 is YNNKEL (reference sequence). The CDR3 is 15 amino acids. V was shortened by 0 bases and J by 7 bases, with 13 bases between the two germline ends. The CDR3 sequence is CASSQDWGASQPQHF. The CDR3 bases are TGTGCCAGCAGCCAAGATTGGGGGGCGAGCCAGCCCCAGCATTTT.

This clone was counted once. The J gene is TRBJ2-3, the V gene TRBV3-1 (or the pseudogene TRBV3-2); 8 nucleotides align to TRBD1. The V and J ends lost 4 bases and 15 bases, in that order; junction bases with no gene match: 6. CDR1 and CDR2 from the germline V gene are LGHDT and YNNKEL (reference sequence). The CDR3 contains 11 residues. CDR3: CASSLGDRLYF. The CDR3 DNA is TGTGCCAGCAGCCTAGGGGACAGGCTATATTTT.

This clone was picked up one time. This chain uses TRBV29-1 with TRBJ2-1; D may correspond to TRBD1 or TRBD2 (6 bases each). The CDR3 extends over 14 amino acids. Looked up from germline, CDR1 is SQVTM and CDR2 is ANQGSEA. V gave up 2 bases and J gave up 0 bases, with 8 bases separating them. Written as DNA, the CDR3 is TGCAGCGTTGAAAGGGGGGCCTCCTACAATGAGCAGTTCTTC. Protein: CSVERGASYNEQFF.

The chain has TRBV3-1 (or the pseudogene TRBV3-2) and TRBJ2-1; perhaps TRBD2 as D (7 bases). Per the germline V gene, CDR1 is LGHDT and CDR2 is YNNKEL (reference sequence). V lost 1 base, J lost 3 bases, and 16 bases lay in between. The CDR3 is made up of 17 amino acids. CDR3 sequence: CASSQVKGGAFYNEQFF. Here the CDR3 DNA reads TGTGCCAGCAGCCAAGTTAAGGGGGGGGCCTTCTACAATGAGCAGTTCTTC.

The V call is TRBV15, the J call TRBJ1-1; D is unresolved. From germline, CDR1 is LNHNV and CDR2 YYDKDF (reference sequence). The V end was cut by 1 base, the J end by 3 bases, with 9 bases between. The CDR3 runs to 14 residues. CDR3 in DNA: TGTGCCACCAGCAGAGGTGGTGAGCACACTGAAGCTTTCTTT. Translating gives CATSRGGEHTEAFF. The full variable domain, rest sourced from reference TRBV15 and TRBJ1-1, is DAMVIQNPRYQVTQFGKPVTLSCSQTLNHNVMYWYQQKSSQAPKLLFHYYDKDFNNEADTPDNFQSRRPNTSFCFLDIRSPGLGDTAMYLCATSRGGEHTEAFFGQGTRLTVV.

A single count supports this clone. V usage is TRBV19 and J usage is TRBJ2-1, with TRBD1 matching over 7 bases. The CDR3 is made up of 17 amino acids. Germline-derived CDR1 and CDR2 are LNHDA and SQIVND (reference sequence). The J segment lost 4 bases and the V segment lost 4 bases, leaving 13 bases of the junction unmatched. CDR3 protein: CASSTVLSGQEYNEQFF. CDR3 DNA: TGTGCCAGTAGTACAGTACTTTCTGGACAGGAATACAATGAGCAGTTCTTC. The whole variable domain, remainder taken from reference TRBV19 and TRBJ2-1, is DGGITQSPKYLFRKEGQNVTLSCEQNLNHDAMYWYRQDPGQGLRLIYYSQIVNDFQKGDIAEGYSVSREKKESFPLTVTSAQKNPTAFYLCASSTVLSGQEYNEQFFGPGTRLTVL.

The rearrangement links TRBV15 to TRBJ1-3; D uncertain. The CDR3 length is 15 residues. Germline V CDR1 and CDR2: LNHNV, YYDKDF (reference sequence). Trimming removed 3 bases from V and 0 bases from J, with 9 bases in between. CDR3 nucleotides: TGTGCCACCAGCAGTGACACCTCCTCTGGAAACACCATATATTTT. Its protein product is CATSSDTSSGNTIYF.

The chain uses TRBV2 and TRBJ1-2; D not certain. Germline V gene data show CDR1 as SNHLY and CDR2 as FYNNEI. The CDR3 runs to 14 residues. Trimming stripped 4 bases from V and 12 bases from J, with 21 bases between. The CDR3 region is CASSAQGGLQANTF. The CDR3 coding sequence is TGTGCCAGCAGTGCCCAAGGTGGACTCCAGGCTAACACCTTC. Full variable domain (outside the CDR3, taken from reference TRBV2 and TRBJ1-2): EPEVTQTPSHQVTQMGQEVILRCVPISNHLYFYWYRQILGQKVEFLVSFYNNEISEKSEIFDDQFSVERPDGSNFTLKIRSTKLEDSAMYFCASSAQGGLQANTFGSGTRLTVV.

This sequence joins TRBV30 and TRBJ1-5; unclear D gene. Germline V gene data show CDR1 as GTSNPN and CDR2 as SVGIG (reference sequence). V was pared by 3 bases and J by 9 bases, with 15 bases between. This CDR3 contains 13 residues. The CDR3: CAWRSYGDGPQHF. The DNA for the CDR3 is TGTGCCTGGAGGTCCTACGGGGATGGGCCCCAGCATTTT.

This clone was seen a single time. V gene TRBV18 combines with J gene TRBJ1-1; D possibly corresponds to TRBD1 (6 bases). The germline V gene has CDR1 KGHSH and CDR2 LQKENI. V was pared by 2 bases and J by 0 bases, with 10 bases between. The CDR3 has 15 residues. The CDR3: CASSPKDSLNTEAFF. Here the CDR3 DNA reads TGTGCCAGCTCACCAAAGGACAGCTTGAACACTGAAGCTTTCTTT.

The chain combines TRBV19 with TRBJ2-1; D perhaps matches TRBD2 (5 bases). Germline values: CDR1 LNHDA, CDR2 SQIVND (reference sequence). CDR3 length: 14 residues. V gave up 0 bases and J gave up 10 bases, with 13 bases separating them. The CDR3 DNA follows: TGTGCCAGTAGTATAGATCCCGCGTCGGGAGAGCAGTTCTTC. Translating it yields CASSIDPASGEQFF.

This clone was recorded only once. The chain joins TRBV7-2 to TRBJ2-1; TRBD2 aligns across 10 bases. The CDR3 is 17 amino acids. CDR1 is SGHTA, CDR2 FQGNSA, per germline. V was clipped by 2 bases and J by 6 bases; unmatched bases: 10. CDR3 amino acids: CASSLFDASGGLNEQFF. The CDR3 region has the DNA TGTGCCAGCAGCTTATTCGACGCTAGCGGGGGCCTCAATGAGCAGTTCTTC.

This clone has only a few counts. The rearrangement joins TRBV4-1 to TRBJ1-2; weak D call: TRBD1 (5 bases). The CDR3 runs to 17 residues. Trimming stripped 2 bases from V and 10 bases from J, with 26 bases between. Germline V gene sequence: CDR1 MGHRA, CDR2 YSYEKL. CDR3 sequence reads: CASSQIWTLSPEFSYTF. The CDR3 DNA sequence: TGCGCCAGCAGCCAAATTTGGACACTCTCTCCCGAGTTTTCCTACACCTTC.

This chain joins TRBV19 and TRBJ1-1, with D hard to call. V lost 0 bases and J lost 4, with 9 bases in between. CDR1 and CDR2 from the germline V gene are LNHDA and SQIVND (reference sequence). The CDR3 covers 14 residues. The CDR3 here is CASSIDPGSTEAFF. The CDR3 DNA reads TGTGCCAGTAGTATAGATCCGGGTTCCACTGAAGCTTTCTTT.

The chain is built from TRBV10-3 and TRBJ1-2, with 7 bases fitting TRBD1. The CDR3 totals 12 residues. Germline CDR1 and CDR2: ENHRY and SYGVKD. Trimming removed 9 bases from V and 7 bases from J; junction bases left unmatched: 8. CDR3 sequence: CAIQGSRSGYTF. For the CDR3, the DNA is TGTGCCATACAGGGGAGTCGATCTGGCTACACCTTC.

This clone was picked up one time. This chain connects TRBV10-3 to TRBJ2-2; weak D call: TRBD1 (6 bases). Trimming shortened V by 5 bases and J by 0 bases, and 10 bases separated the two germline ends. CDR1 ENHRY and CDR2 SYGVKD come from the germline V gene. CDR3 length: 15 residues. The CDR3 region has the DNA TGTGCCATCAGTCGAGACAGGCCGAACACCGGGGAGCTGTTTTTT. Its protein product is CAISRDRPNTGELFF.

This chain uses TRBV6-2 or TRBV6-3 with TRBJ1-2; tentatively, D is TRBD1 (5 bases). The germline V and J ends were trimmed by 5 bases and 5 bases, with 15 bases remaining between them. The CDR3 extends over 14 amino acids. The germline V gene has CDR1 MNHEY and CDR2 SVGEGT. Here the CDR3 DNA reads TGTGCCAGCAGTCTCCCCCAGACAGCTTATGGCTACACCTTC. This encodes CASSLPQTAYGYTF.

This sequence joins TRBV7-2 and TRBJ1-6; D possibly corresponds to TRBD1 (5 bases). There are 15 residues in the CDR3. Trimming left V 5 bases short and J 4 bases short, with 12 bases between. In germline, CDR1 is SGHTA, CDR2 FQGNSA. CDR3: CASSLTRGYNSPLHF. The CDR3 DNA is TGTGCCAGCAGCCTCACCCGGGGGTATAATTCACCCCTCCACTTT. Complete variable domain (other parts from reference TRBV7-2 and TRBJ1-6): GAGVSQSPSNKVTEKGKDVELRCDPISGHTALYWYRQSLGQGLEFLIYFQGNSAPDKSGLPSDRFSAERTGGSVSTLTIQRTQQEDSAVYLCASSLTRGYNSPLHFGNGTRLTVT.

The gene calls are TRBV28 and TRBJ1-2; TRBD1 might be the D (5 bases). The CDR3 runs 14 residues. CDR1 is MDHEN and CDR2 is SYDVKM in the germline V gene. V dropped 2 bases and J dropped 3 bases, with 10 bases sitting between them. The CDR3 DNA reads TGTGCCAGCAGTTTACGCCGGGACCACTATGGCTACACCTTC. Its protein is CASSLRRDHYGYTF.